The subject of this entry is one T cell receptor (beta chain). Using immunoSEQ multiplex PCR, the repertoire was profiled, and TCRdb retains in-frame clones only, with some absent. Seen here are 120,000 or so clones, 85% to 90% observed once, and the top ten hold roughly a quarter. The data are from a study of T cell responses to AZD1222 COVID-19 vaccine. Germline V lookup: CDR1 SGHTA, CDR2 FQGNSA. V lost 2 bases and J lost 4; bases outside the gene matches: 10. This CDR3 is 18 amino acids long. V usage is TRBV7-2 and J usage is TRBJ2-6; 8 nucleotides match TRBD2. Sequencing was performed on peripheral blood, taken on day 0 of AZD1222 vaccination. The clonotype was recovered from an adult in good health. Here the CDR3 DNA reads TGTGCCAGCAGCTTATTCGCGGGAGGTGTTAGCGGGGCCAACGTCCTGACTTTC. Protein product: CASSLFAGGVSGANVLTF.